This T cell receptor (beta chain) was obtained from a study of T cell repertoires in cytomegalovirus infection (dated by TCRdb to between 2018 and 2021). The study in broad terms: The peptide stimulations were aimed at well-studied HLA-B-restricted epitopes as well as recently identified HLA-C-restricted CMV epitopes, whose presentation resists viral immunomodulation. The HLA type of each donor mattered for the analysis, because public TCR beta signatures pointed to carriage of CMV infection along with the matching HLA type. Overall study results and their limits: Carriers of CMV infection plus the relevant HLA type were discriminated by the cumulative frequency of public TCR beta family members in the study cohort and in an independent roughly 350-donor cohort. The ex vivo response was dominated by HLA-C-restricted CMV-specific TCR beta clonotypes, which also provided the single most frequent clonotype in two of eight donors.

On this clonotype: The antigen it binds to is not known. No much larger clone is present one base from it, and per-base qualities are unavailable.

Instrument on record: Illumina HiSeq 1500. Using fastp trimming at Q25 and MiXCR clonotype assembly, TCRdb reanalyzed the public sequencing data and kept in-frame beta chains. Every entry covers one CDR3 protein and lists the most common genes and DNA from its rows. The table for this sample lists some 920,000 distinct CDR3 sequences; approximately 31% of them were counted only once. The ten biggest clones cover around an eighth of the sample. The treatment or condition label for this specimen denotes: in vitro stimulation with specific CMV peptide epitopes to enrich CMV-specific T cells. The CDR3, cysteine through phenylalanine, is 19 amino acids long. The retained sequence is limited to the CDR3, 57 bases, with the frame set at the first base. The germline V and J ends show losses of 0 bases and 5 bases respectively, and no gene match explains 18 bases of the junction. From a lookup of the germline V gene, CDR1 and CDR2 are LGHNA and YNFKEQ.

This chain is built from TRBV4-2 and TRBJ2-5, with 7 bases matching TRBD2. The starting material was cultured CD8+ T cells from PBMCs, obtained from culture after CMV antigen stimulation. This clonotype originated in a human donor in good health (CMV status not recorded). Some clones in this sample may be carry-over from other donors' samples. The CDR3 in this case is CASSQDTPSLADVRETQYF. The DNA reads TGTGCCAGCAGCCAAGACACACCAAGCCTAGCGGACGTTCGTGAGACCCAGTACTTC.